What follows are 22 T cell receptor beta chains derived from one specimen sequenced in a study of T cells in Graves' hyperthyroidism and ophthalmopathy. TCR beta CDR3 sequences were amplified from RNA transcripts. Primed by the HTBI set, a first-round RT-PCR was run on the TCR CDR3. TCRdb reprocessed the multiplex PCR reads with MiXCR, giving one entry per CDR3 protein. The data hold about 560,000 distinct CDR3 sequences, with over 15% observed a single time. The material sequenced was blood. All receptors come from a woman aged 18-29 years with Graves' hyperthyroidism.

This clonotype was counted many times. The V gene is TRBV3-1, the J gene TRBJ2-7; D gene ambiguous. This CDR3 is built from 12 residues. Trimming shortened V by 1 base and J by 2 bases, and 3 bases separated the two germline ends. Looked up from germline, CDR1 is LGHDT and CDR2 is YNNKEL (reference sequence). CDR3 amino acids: CASSQGTYEQYF. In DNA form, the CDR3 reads TGTGCCAGCAGCCAAGGTACCTACGAGCAGTACTTC.

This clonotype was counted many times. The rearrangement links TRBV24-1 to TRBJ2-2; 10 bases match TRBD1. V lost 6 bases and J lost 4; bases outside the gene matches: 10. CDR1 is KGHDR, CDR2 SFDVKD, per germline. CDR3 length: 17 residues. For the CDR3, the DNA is TGTGCCACCAGTCGCCGCCCCGACAGGGGGCTCACCGGGGAGCTGTTTTTT. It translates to CATSRRPDRGLTGELFF.

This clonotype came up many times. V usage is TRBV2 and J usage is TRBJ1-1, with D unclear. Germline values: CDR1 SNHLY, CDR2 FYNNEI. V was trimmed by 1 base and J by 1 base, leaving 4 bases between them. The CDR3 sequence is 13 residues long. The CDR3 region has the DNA TGTGCCAGCAGTGAAGGCGCGAACACTGAAGCTTTCTTT. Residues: CASSEGANTEAFF. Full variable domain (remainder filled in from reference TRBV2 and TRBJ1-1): EPEVTQTPSHQVTQMGQEVILRCVPISNHLYFYWYRQILGQKVEFLVSFYNNEISEKSEIFDDQFSVERPDGSNFTLKIRSTKLEDSAMYFCASSEGANTEAFFGQGTRLTVV.

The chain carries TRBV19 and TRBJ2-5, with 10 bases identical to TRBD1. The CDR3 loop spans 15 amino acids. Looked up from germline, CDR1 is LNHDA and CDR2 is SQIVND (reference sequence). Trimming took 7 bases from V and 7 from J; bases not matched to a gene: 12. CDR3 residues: CASTLHGTGDGTQYF. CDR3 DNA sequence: TGTGCCAGTACCCTACACGGGACAGGGGACGGGACCCAGTACTTC.

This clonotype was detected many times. The CDR3 spells CSASGTSGTDTQYF. The CDR3 nucleotides read TGCAGTGCTAGTGGGACTAGCGGCACAGATACGCAGTATTTT. The genes are TRBV20-1 and TRBJ2-3; 10 nucleotides agree with TRBD2. The CDR3 runs to 14 residues. V was pared by 3 bases and J by 1 base, with 1 base of the junction left unmatched. Germline assignment: CDR1 DFQATT and CDR2 SNEGSKA (reference sequence).

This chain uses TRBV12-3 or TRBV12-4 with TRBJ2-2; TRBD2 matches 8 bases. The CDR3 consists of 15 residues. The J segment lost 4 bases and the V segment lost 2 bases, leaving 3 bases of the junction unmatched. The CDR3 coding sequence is TGTGCCAGCAGTTTATATAGCGGGGTCACCGGGGAGCTGTTTTTT. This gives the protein CASSLYSGVTGELFF.

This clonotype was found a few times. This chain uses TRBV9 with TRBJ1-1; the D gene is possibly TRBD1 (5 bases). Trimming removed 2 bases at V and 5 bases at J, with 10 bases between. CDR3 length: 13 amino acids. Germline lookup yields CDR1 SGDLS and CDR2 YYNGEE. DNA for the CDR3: TGTGCCAGCAGCGTCGGGGGTTGGACTGAAGCTTTCTTT. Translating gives CASSVGGWTEAFF. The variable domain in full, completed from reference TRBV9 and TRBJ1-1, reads DSGVTQTPKHLITATGQRVTLRCSPRSGDLSVYWYQQSLDQGLQFLIQYYNGEERAKGNILERFSAQQFPDLHSELNLSSLELGDSALYFCASSVGGWTEAFFGQGTRLTVV.

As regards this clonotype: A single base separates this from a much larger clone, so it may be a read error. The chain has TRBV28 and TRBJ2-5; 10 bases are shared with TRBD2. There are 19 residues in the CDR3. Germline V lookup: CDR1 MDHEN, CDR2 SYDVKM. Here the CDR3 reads CASTHSPPLAGAPGKTKYF. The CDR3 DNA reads TGTGCCAGCACGCATAGCCCCCCCCTAGCGGGAGCGCCAGGGAAGACCAAGTACTTC.

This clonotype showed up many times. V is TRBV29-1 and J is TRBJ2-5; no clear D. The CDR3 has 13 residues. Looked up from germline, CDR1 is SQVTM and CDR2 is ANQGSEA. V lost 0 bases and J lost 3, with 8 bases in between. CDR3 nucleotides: TGCAGCGTTGAAGATAAATGGGAAGAGACCCAGTACTTC. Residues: CSVEDKWEETQYF.

The CDR3 region has the DNA TGCGCCAGCAGTGAGAGAGCGGGGAATGAGCAGTTCTTC. It codes for CASSERAGNEQFF. The V and J genes are TRBV10-1 and TRBJ2-1; TRBD2 matches 7 bases. CDR1 is WNHNN and CDR2 is SYGVQD in the germline V gene (reference sequence). The CDR3 runs 13 residues. The J segment lost 7 bases and the V segment lost 2 bases, leaving 2 bases of the junction unmatched.

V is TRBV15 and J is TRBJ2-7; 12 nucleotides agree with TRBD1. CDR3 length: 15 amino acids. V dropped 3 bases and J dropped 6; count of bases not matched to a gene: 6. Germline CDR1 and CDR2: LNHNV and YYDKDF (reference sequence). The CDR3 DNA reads TGTGCCACCAGCAGGATGGGGACAGGGGGCGTCGAGCAGTACTTC. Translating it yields CATSRMGTGGVEQYF.

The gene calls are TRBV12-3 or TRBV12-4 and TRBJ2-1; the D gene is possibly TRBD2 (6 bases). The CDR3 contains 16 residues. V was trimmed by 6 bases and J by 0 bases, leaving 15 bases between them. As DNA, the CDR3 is TGTGCCAGCAGCTTTATGGTGGGGGGCTCCTACAATGAGCAGTTCTTC. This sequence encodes CASSFMVGGSYNEQFF.

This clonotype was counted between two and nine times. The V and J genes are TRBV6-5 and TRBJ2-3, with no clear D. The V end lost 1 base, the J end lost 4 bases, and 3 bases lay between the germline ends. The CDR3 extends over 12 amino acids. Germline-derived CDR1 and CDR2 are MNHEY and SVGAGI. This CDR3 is CASSYLSDTQYF. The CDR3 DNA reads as TGTGCCAGCAGTTACTTATCAGATACGCAGTATTTT.

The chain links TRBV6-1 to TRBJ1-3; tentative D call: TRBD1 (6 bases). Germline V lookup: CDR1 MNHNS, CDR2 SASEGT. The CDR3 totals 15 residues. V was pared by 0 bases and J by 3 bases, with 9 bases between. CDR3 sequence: CASSEARGVGNTIYF. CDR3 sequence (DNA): TGTGCCAGCAGTGAAGCCAGGGGCGTTGGAAACACCATATATTTT.

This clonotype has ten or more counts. DNA for the CDR3: TGTGCCAGCAGTACAACAGGGAAGGGGAACACTGAAGCTTTCTTT. This encodes CASSTTGKGNTEAFF. The rearrangement links TRBV28 to TRBJ1-1; TRBD1 might be the D (6 bases). This CDR3 comprises 15 residues. V was trimmed by 5 bases and J by 1 base, leaving 14 bases between them. CDR1 is MDHEN and CDR2 is SYDVKM in the germline V gene.

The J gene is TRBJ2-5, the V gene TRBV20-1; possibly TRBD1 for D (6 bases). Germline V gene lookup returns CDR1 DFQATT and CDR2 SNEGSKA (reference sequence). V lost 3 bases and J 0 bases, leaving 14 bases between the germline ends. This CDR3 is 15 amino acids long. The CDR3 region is CSASGFRGYQETQYF. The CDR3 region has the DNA TGCAGTGCTAGCGGGTTCAGGGGTTACCAAGAGACCCAGTACTTC.

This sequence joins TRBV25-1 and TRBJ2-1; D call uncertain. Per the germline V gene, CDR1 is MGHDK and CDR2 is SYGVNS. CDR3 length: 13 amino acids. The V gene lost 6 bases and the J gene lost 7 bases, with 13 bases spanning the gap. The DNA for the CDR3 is TGTGCCAGCAGGCAGTATAGTAGGAATGAGCAGTTCTTC. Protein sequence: CASRQYSRNEQFF.

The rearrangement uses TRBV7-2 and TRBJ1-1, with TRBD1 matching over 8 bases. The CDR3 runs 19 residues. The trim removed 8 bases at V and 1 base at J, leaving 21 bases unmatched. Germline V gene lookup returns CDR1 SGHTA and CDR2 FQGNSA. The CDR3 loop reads CASSPRAGQGAPPNTEAFF. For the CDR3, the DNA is TGTGCCAGCTCACCACGGGCGGGGCAGGGGGCCCCGCCGAACACTGAAGCTTTCTTT.

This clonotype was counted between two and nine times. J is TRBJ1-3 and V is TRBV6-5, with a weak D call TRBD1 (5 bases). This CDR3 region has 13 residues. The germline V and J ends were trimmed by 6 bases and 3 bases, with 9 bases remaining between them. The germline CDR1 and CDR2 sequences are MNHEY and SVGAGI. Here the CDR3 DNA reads TGTGCCAGCAGCGGGGGAGGTGGAAACACCATATATTTT. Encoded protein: CASSGGGGNTIYF.

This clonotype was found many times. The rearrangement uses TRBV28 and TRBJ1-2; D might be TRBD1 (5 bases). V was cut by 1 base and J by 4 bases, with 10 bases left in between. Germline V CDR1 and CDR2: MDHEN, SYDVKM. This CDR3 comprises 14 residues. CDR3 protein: CASSLYGRAYGYTF. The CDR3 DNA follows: TGTGCCAGCAGTTTATACGGCAGGGCCTATGGCTACACCTTC.

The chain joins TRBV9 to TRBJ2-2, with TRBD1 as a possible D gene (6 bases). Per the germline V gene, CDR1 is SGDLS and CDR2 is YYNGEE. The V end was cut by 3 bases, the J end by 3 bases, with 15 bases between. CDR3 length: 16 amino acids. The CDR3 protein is CASSARFGTYTGELFF. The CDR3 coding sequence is TGTGCCAGCAGCGCACGGTTTGGGACATACACCGGGGAGCTGTTTTTT.

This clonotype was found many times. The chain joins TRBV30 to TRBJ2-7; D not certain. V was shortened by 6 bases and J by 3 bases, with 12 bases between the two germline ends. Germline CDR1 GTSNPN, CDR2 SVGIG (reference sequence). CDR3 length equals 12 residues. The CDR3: CACMRASYEQYF. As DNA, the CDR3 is TGTGCCTGTATGAGAGCGAGCTACGAGCAGTACTTC.